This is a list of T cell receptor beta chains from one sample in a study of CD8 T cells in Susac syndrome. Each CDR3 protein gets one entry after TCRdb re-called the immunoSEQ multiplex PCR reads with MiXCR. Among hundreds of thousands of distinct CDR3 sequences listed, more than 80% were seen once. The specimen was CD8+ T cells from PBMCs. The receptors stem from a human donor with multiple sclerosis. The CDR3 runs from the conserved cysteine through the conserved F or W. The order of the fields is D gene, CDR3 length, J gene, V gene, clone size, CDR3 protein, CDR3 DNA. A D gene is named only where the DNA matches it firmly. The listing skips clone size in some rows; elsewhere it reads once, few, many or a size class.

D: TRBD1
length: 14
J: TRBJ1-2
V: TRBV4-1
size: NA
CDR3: CASSAGQLNYGYTF
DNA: TGCGCCAGCAGCGCGGGACAGCTTAACTATGGCTACACCTTC

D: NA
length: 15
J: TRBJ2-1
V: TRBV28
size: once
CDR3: CASTVESGSYNEQFF
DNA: TGTGCCAGCACGGTCGAAAGCGGCTCCTACAATGAGCAGTTCTTC

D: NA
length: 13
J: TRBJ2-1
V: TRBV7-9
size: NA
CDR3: CATEAGNNNEQFF
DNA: TGTGCCACCGAGGCCGGGAACAACAATGAGCAGTTCTTC

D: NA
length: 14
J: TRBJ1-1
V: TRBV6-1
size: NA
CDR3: CASSPGGGNTEAFF
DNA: TGTGCCAGCTCACCTGGGGGGGGGAACACTGAAGCTTTCTTT

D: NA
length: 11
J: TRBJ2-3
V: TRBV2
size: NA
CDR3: CANRVSDTQYF
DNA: TGTGCCAACAGGGTCTCGGATACGCAGTATTTT

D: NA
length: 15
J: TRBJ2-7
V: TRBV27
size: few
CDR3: CASSPTADTYYEQYF
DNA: TGTGCCAGCAGTCCTACCGCGGACACCTACTACGAGCAGTACTTC

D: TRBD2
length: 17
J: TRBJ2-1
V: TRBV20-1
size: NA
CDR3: CSASGSGERFGDNEQFF
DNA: TGCAGTGCTAGTGGTAGCGGGGAGAGATTCGGGGACAATGAGCAGTTCTTC

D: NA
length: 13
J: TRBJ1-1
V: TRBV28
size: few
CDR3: CASSLAGYTEAFF
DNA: TGTGCCAGCAGTTTGGCAGGGTACACTGAAGCTTTCTTT

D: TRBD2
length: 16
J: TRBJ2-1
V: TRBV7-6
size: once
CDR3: CASSLGPAGDNNEQFF
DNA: TGTGCCAGCAGCTTAGGCCCAGCGGGGGACAACAATGAGCAGTTCTTC

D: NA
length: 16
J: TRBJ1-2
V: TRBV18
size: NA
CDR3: CASSPPVGGQYYGYTF
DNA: TGTGCCAGCTCACCACCGGTTGGAGGTCAATACTATGGCTACACCTTC

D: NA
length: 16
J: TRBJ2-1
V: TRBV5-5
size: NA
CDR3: CASSLEGHWTYNEQFF
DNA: TGTGCCAGCAGCTTGGAGGGACATTGGACCTACAATGAGCAGTTCTTC

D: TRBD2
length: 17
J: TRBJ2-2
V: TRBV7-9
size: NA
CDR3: CASSLGVAGRNTGELFF
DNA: TGTGCCAGCAGCTTAGGTGTAGCGGGACGTAACACCGGGGAGCTGTTTTTT

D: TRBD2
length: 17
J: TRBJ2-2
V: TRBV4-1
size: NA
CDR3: CASSQDRLAVNTGELFF
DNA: TGCGCCAGCAGCCAAGATAGGCTAGCGGTGAACACCGGGGAGCTGTTTTTT

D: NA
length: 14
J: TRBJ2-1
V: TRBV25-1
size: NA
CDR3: CASESVGAFDEQFF
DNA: TGTGCCAGCGAGAGCGTGGGCGCGTTTGATGAGCAGTTCTTC

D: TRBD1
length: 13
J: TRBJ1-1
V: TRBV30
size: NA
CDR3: CAWEYTGGTEAFF
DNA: TGTGCCTGGGAATACACAGGGGGCACTGAAGCTTTCTTT

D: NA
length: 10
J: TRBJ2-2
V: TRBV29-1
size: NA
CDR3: CSVVSGELFF
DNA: TGCAGCGTTGTTTCCGGGGAGCTGTTTTTT

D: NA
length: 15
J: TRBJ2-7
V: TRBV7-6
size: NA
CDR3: CASSLDLYSSYEQYF
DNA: TGTGCCAGCAGCCTAGACCTGTATTCGTCCTACGAGCAGTACTTC

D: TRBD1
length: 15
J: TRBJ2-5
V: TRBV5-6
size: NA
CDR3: CASSLRQGAWETQYF
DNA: TGTGCCAGCAGCCTGAGACAGGGGGCTTGGGAGACCCAGTACTTC

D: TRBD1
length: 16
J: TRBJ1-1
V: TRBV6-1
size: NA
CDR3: CASSTYRGSTNTEAFF
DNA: TGTGCCAGCAGTACCTACAGGGGATCAACGAACACTGAAGCTTTCTTT

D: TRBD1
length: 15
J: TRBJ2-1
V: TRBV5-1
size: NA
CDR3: CASRTGTGSSDEQFF
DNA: TGCGCCAGCAGAACCGGGACAGGGTCTTCGGATGAGCAGTTCTTC

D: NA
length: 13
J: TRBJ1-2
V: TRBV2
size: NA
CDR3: CASINGGTYGYTF
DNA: TGTGCCAGCATTAATGGGGGGACCTATGGCTACACCTTC

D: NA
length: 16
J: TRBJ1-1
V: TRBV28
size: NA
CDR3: CASSFIPGEPTAEAFF
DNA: TGTGCCAGCAGTTTTATTCCCGGGGAGCCGACGGCTGAAGCTTTCTTT

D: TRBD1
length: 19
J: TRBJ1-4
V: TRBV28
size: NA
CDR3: CASSFTIYTQGRYRGKLFF
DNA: TGTGCCAGCAGTTTCACTATCTATACACAGGGGCGGTACAGAGGAAAACTGTTTTTT

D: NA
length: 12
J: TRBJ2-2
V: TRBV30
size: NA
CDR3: CAWAPTSGELFF
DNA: TGTGCCTGGGCCCCTACCTCCGGGGAGCTGTTTTTT

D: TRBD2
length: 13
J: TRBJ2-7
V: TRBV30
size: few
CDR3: CAWSVAGDYEQYF
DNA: TGTGCCTGGAGTGTAGCGGGAGACTACGAGCAGTACTTC

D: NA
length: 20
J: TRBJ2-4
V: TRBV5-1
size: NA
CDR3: CASSFSSSRESKLAKNIQYF
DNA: TGCGCCAGCAGCTTTTCATCCTCCCGGGAATCAAAACTAGCCAAAAACATTCAGTACTTC

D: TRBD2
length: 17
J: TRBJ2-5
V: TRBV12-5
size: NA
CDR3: CASGLGWGLAGKETQYF
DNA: TGTGCTAGTGGTTTGGGATGGGGTCTAGCGGGAAAAGAGACCCAGTACTTC

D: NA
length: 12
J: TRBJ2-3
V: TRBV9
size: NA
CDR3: CASSVGYDTQYF
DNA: TGTGCCAGCAGCGTAGGCTATGATACGCAGTATTTT

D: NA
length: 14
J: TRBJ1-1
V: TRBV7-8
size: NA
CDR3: CASSLARVGTEAFF
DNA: TGTGCCAGCAGCTTAGCGCGGGTTGGAACTGAAGCTTTCTTT

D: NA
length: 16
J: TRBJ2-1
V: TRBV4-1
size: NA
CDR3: CASSQVGGLNHNEQFF
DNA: TGCGCCAGCAGCCAAGTGGGAGGACTGAACCACAATGAGCAGTTCTTC

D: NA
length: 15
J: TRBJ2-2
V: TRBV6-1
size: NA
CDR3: CASSRAAGDTGELFF
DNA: TGTGCCAGCAGCCGAGCGGCAGGGGACACCGGGGAGCTGTTTTTT

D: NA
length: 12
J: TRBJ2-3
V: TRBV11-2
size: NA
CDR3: CASSWPGDTQYF
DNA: TGTGCCAGCAGCTGGCCCGGAGATACGCAGTATTTT

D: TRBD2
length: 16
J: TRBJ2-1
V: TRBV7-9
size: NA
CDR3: CASSATGTSYFDEQFF
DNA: TGTGCCAGCAGCGCTACCGGGACTAGCTATTTCGATGAGCAGTTCTTC

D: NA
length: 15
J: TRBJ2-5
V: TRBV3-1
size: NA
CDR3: CASSQGIRYQETQYF
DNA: TGTGCCAGCAGCCAGGGCATTAGGTACCAAGAGACCCAGTACTTC

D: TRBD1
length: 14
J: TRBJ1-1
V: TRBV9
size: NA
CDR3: CASSVGQGRTEAFF
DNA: TGTGCCAGCAGCGTGGGACAGGGGAGGACTGAAGCTTTCTTT

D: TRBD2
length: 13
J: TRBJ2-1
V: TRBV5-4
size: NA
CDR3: CATPGLSYNEQFF
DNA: TGTGCCACTCCGGGACTATCCTACAATGAGCAGTTCTTC

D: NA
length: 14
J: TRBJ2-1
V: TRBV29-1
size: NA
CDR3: CSVEDAGAYNEQFF
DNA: TGCAGCGTTGAAGATGCAGGGGCCTACAATGAGCAGTTCTTC

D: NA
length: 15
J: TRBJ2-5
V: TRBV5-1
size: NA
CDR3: CASSLAGIHQETQYF
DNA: TGCGCCAGCAGCTTGGCCGGGATCCACCAAGAGACCCAGTACTTC

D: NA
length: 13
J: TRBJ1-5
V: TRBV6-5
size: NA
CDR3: CASSWDGNQPQHF
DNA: TGTGCCAGCAGTTGGGATGGCAATCAGCCCCAGCATTTT

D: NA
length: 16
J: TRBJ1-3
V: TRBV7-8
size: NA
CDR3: CASSSPTESSGNTIYF
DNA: TGTGCCAGCAGCTCCCCCACAGAGAGCTCTGGAAACACCATATATTTT

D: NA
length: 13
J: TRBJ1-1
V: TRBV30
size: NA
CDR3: CAWSVTGGGEAFF
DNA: TGTGCCTGGAGTGTCACGGGGGGGGGTGAAGCTTTCTTT

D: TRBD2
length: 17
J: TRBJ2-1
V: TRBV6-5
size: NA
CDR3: CASSSIPGTSGVHEQFF
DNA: TGTGCCAGCAGTTCTATTCCCGGGACTAGCGGGGTGCACGAGCAGTTCTTC

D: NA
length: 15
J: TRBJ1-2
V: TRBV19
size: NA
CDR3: CASSIKSYQEDGYTF
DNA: TGTGCCAGTAGTATTAAGTCCTACCAAGAGGATGGCTACACCTTC

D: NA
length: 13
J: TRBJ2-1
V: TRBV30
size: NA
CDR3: CAWASNPYNEQFF
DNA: TGTGCCTGGGCTTCGAACCCCTACAATGAGCAGTTCTTC

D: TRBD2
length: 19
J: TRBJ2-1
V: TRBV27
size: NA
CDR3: CASSPPVPRLAGTMMEQFF
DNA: TGTGCCAGCAGTCCACCCGTCCCTCGACTAGCGGGGACAATGATGGAGCAGTTCTTC

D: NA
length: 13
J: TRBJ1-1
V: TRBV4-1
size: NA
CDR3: CASSQSTATEAFF
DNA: TGCGCCAGCAGCCAATCGACGGCCACTGAAGCTTTCTTT

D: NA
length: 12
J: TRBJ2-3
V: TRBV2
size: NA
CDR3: CASSAYTDTQYF
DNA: TGTGCCAGCAGTGCCTACACAGATACGCAGTATTTT

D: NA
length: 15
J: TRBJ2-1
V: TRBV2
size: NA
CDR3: CASSESYSAYNEQFF
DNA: TGTGCCAGCAGTGAATCCTATAGCGCCTACAATGAGCAGTTCTTC

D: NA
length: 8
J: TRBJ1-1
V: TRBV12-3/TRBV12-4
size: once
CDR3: CASSQAFF
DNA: TGTGCCAGCAGCCAAGCTTTCTTT

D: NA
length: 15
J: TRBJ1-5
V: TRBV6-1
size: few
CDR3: CASSSYRASNQPQHF
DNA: TGTGCCAGCAGTTCATACAGGGCTTCTAATCAGCCCCAGCATTTT

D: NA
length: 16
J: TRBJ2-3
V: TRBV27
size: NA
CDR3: CASSHLGGQAVHTQYF
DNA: TGTGCCAGCAGCCATTTGGGGGGACAAGCAGTACATACGCAGTATTTT

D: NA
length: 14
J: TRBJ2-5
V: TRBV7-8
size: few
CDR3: CASSLEVAQETQYF
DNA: TGTGCCAGCAGCTTAGAGGTAGCACAAGAGACCCAGTACTTC

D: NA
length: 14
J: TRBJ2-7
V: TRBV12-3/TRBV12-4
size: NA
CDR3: CASSSLGVTYEQYF
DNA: TGTGCCAGCAGTTCCCTTGGGGTAACCTACGAGCAGTACTTC

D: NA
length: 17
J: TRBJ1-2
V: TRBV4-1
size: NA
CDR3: CASTPSGEKPWIYGYTF
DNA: TGCGCCAGCACCCCCTCCGGGGAGAAACCTTGGATCTATGGCTACACCTTC

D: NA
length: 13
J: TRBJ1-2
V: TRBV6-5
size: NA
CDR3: CASSSGTRHGYTF
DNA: TGTGCCAGCAGTTCTGGGACAAGACATGGCTACACCTTC

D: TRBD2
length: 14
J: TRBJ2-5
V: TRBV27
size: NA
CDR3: CASSLTSGQETQYF
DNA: TGTGCCAGCAGCTTGACTAGCGGCCAAGAGACCCAGTACTTC

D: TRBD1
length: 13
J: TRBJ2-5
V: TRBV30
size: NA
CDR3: CAWGTGGRETQYF
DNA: TGTGCCTGGGGTACAGGGGGCCGAGAGACCCAGTACTTC

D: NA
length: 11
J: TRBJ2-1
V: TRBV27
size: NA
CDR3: CATTRGNEQFF
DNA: TGTGCCACCACTAGGGGGAATGAGCAGTTCTTC

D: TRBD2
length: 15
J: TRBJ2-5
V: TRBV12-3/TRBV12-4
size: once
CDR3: CASTAGGGVEETQYF
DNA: TGTGCCAGCACCGCCGGGGGAGGGGTGGAGGAGACCCAGTACTTC

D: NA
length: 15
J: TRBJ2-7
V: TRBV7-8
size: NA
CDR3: CASSSPRPALDEQYF
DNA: TGTGCCAGCAGCTCCCCGAGGCCGGCCCTCGACGAGCAGTACTTC